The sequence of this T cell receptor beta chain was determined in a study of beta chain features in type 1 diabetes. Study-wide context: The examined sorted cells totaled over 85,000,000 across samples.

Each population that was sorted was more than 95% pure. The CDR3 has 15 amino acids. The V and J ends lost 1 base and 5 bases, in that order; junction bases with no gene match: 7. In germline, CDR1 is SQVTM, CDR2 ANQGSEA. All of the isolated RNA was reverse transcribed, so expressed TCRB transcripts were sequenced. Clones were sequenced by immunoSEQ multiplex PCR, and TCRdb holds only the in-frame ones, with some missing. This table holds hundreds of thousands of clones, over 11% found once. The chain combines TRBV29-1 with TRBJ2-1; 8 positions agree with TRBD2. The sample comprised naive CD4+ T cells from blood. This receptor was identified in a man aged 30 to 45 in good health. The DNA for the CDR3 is TGCAGCGTTGAAGGCGCGCGGGGGGCAAACAATGAGCAGTTCTTC. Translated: CSVEGARGANNEQFF.